Presented here are 18 T cell receptor beta chains from one specimen sequenced in a study of human T cells and chemical hapten exposure (dated by TCRdb to the early 2020s). The label giving this sample's time point can be read as: patch test 1, 2 weeks after DPC sensitization. The intended sense of this specimen's treatment or condition label: therapeutic diphenylcyclopropenone sensitization with weekly scalp DPC. The library was produced with RACE. TCRdb lists the instrument as NextSeq 500. Through fastp at Q25 and MiXCR, TCRdb rebuilt clones from the public reads, retaining in-frame beta chains. Rows are combined by CDR3 protein, so each entry shows the most common genes and DNA. For this sample there are roughly 360,000 distinct CDR3 sequences; around 5% appear just once. The top ten constitute approximately 2.3% of the sample. Sequenced here: whole blood, sampled in connection with sensitization to the hapten diphenylcyclopropenone (DPC). These receptors all stem from a woman aged 45 to 65 with alopecia areata. Some clones in this sample may be carry-over from other donors' samples.

This clonotype has ten or more counts. The rearrangement links TRBV7-8 to TRBJ1-1; possibly TRBD1 for D (5 bases). This CDR3 region has 15 residues. The germline V and J ends were trimmed by 4 bases and 3 bases, with 15 bases remaining between them. CDR1 and CDR2 from the germline V gene are SGHVS and FQNEAQ. CDR3 bases: TGTGCCAGCAGCTCCCTACCCCGGGGGGACACTGAAGCTTTCTTT. Translation gives CASSSLPRGDTEAFF.

This clonotype has at least ten counts. The genes are TRBV29-1 and TRBJ1-1; perhaps TRBD1 as D (5 bases). Trimming left V 0 bases short and J 4 bases short, with 9 bases between. The CDR3 totals 13 residues. CDR1 and CDR2 (germline): SQVTM, ANQGSEA. CDR3 bases: TGCAGCGTTGAAGATTCGGGGGGCACTGAAGCTTTCTTT. Its protein product is CSVEDSGGTEAFF.

This clonotype was observed many times. The rearrangement joins TRBV7-2 to TRBJ2-1, with 12 bases aligning to TRBD2. After removal of 5 bases from V and 8 bases from J, the junction contained 10 bases not matched to a gene. Per germline, CDR1 SGHTA and CDR2 FQGNSA. CDR3 length: 16 amino acids. The CDR3 loop reads CASSTRQGLAGHEQFF. In nucleotides, the CDR3 is TGTGCCAGCAGCACGAGACAGGGACTAGCGGGCCATGAGCAGTTCTTC.

Details on this clonotype: One base away lies a much larger clone, so this may be a sequencing read error. The chain links TRBV3-1 to TRBJ2-6, with a possible D match to TRBD1 (8 bases). Germline CDR1 and CDR2: LGHDT and YNNKEL (reference sequence). The CDR3 consists of 16 residues. CDR3 residues: CASSLTGGAGANVPTF. In DNA, the CDR3 is TGTGCCAGCAGCCTAACAGGGGGGGCTGGGGCCAACGTCCCGACTTTC.

This clonotype has a count of ten or more. The rearrangement links TRBV12-3 or TRBV12-4 to TRBJ1-6; D unclear. V lost 2 bases and J lost 0, with 8 bases in between. The CDR3 sequence is 16 residues long. The CDR3 coding sequence is TGTGCCAGCAGTTTATCTCGAGGCTCCTATAATTCACCCCTCCACTTT. Amino acids: CASSLSRGSYNSPLHF.

This clonotype was detected many times. This rearrangement joins TRBV7-2 to TRBJ2-5; no reliable D call. Germline CDR1 is SGHTA and CDR2 is FQGNSA. The CDR3 covers 13 residues. V was pared by 5 bases and J by 11 bases, with 18 bases between. The CDR3 loop is CASSPTPGPQQYF. The CDR3 DNA is TGTGCCAGCAGCCCGACCCCGGGTCCGCAGCAGTACTTC.

Ten or more counts support this clonotype. V and J are TRBV7-9 and TRBJ2-5; tentatively, D is TRBD1 or TRBD2 (5 bases each). Germline CDR1 is SEHNR and CDR2 is FQNEAQ (reference sequence). There are 15 residues in the CDR3. V was pared by 3 bases and J by 5 bases, with 16 bases between. The CDR3 protein is CASSLGHLEGETQYF. CDR3 nucleotides: TGTGCCAGCAGCTTGGGGCATCTCGAGGGGGAGACCCAGTACTTC.

The rearrangement joins TRBV28 to TRBJ2-4; D is unresolved. Germline V gene data show CDR1 as MDHEN and CDR2 as SYDVKM. The CDR3 runs 13 residues. Trimming shortened V by 4 bases and J by 5 bases, and 9 bases separated the two germline ends. The CDR3 coding sequence is TGTGCCAGCAGTTCTGGACGGGAAAACATTCAGTACTTC. Residues: CASSSGRENIQYF.

This clonotype was detected only a few times. The chain links TRBV28 to TRBJ2-7; D may be TRBD2 (6 bases). Germline CDR1 is MDHEN and CDR2 is SYDVKM. V dropped 6 bases and J dropped 3 bases, with 12 bases sitting between them. There are 13 residues in the CDR3. In DNA form, the CDR3 reads TGTGCCAGCAGCCTACGGGGGATCTACGAGCAGTACTTC. Protein sequence: CASSLRGIYEQYF. The full variable domain, its missing parts supplied by reference TRBV28 and TRBJ2-7, is DVKVTQSSRYLVKRTGEKVFLECVQDMDHENMFWYRQDPGLGLRLIYFSYDVKMKEKGDIPEGYSVSREKKERFSLILESASTNQTSMYLCASSLRGIYEQYFGPGTRLTVT.

This chain connects TRBV10-2 to TRBJ2-3; 14 bases align to TRBD2. Germline V gene lookup returns CDR1 WSHSY and CDR2 SAAADI. This CDR3 has 19 amino acids. The V gene end was trimmed by 9 bases and the J gene end by 2 bases; junction bases not matched to a gene: 16. The CDR3 sequence: CASLKGLAGVLRNTDTQYF. In nucleotides, the CDR3 is TGCGCCAGTTTAAAGGGACTAGCGGGAGTCCTTCGTAACACAGATACGCAGTATTTT.

This clonotype was seen repeatedly, ten times or more. The chain couples TRBV12-3 or TRBV12-4 to TRBJ2-5; D is possibly TRBD1 (5 bases). This CDR3 has 16 residues. V was cut by 1 base and J by 5 bases, with 17 bases left in between. In DNA, the CDR3 is TGTGCCAGCAGTTTAGGGTTCAGGGCGGCTGGCGAGACCCAGTACTTC. Its translation is CASSLGFRAAGETQYF.

The chain employs TRBV27 and TRBJ2-3, with a tentative D call TRBD1 (6 bases). This CDR3 is built from 14 residues. Per the germline V gene, CDR1 is MNHEY and CDR2 is SMNVEV (reference sequence). With 3 bases removed from V and 4 bases from J, the gap between germline ends came to 11 bases. The chain's CDR3 is CASSLGAAADTQYF. For the CDR3, the DNA is TGTGCCAGCAGTTTGGGGGCAGCTGCAGATACGCAGTATTTT.

V gene TRBV27 combines with J gene TRBJ2-3; D call uncertain. V lost 5 bases and J lost 6, with 9 bases in between. CDR3 length equals 12 residues. CDR1 MNHEY and CDR2 SMNVEV come from the germline V gene (reference sequence). CDR3 in amino acids: CASSNPPDTQYF. CDR3 sequence (DNA): TGTGCCAGCAGTAACCCCCCGGATACGCAGTATTTT.

The sample holds many counts of this clonotype. V usage is TRBV28 and J usage is TRBJ1-6, with D possibly matching TRBD1 (5 bases). CDR3 length: 17 amino acids. The V gene's germline CDR1 is MDHEN and CDR2 SYDVKM. V lost 3 bases to trimming and J lost 2 bases, with 14 bases between them. CDR3 nucleotides: TGTGCCAGCAGTTTGTCCCAGTGGGGGGCCTATAATTCACCCCTCCACTTT. Amino acid sequence: CASSLSQWGAYNSPLHF. The whole variable domain, remainder taken from reference TRBV28 and TRBJ1-6, is DVKVTQSSRYLVKRTGEKVFLECVQDMDHENMFWYRQDPGLGLRLIYFSYDVKMKEKGDIPEGYSVSREKKERFSLILESASTNQTSMYLCASSLSQWGAYNSPLHFGNGTRLTVT.

This clonotype was found many times. This rearrangement joins TRBV4-3 to TRBJ1-4, with TRBD1 matching over 8 bases. CDR1 is LGHNA, CDR2 YSLEER, per germline. This CDR3 spans 16 amino acids. Trimming cost V 0 bases and J 8 bases; bases outside gene matches: 8. The chain's CDR3 is CASSQDTGQGEEKLFF. CDR3 bases: TGCGCCAGCAGCCAAGATACCGGACAGGGAGAGGAAAAACTGTTTTTT.

Ten or more counts support this clonotype. The chain recombines TRBV12-3 or TRBV12-4 with TRBJ2-5; D ambiguous. This CDR3 has 11 amino acids. Trimming took off 3 bases at V and 7 bases at J, with 6 bases between the two ends. CDR3 in amino acids: CASSFARTQYF. Here the CDR3 DNA reads TGTGCCAGCAGTTTCGCCAGGACCCAGTACTTC.

In this sample, this clonotype turned up many times. The chain recombines TRBV7-2 with TRBJ2-6; D assignment may be TRBD1 or TRBD2 (5 bases each). Germline lookup yields CDR1 SGHTA and CDR2 FQGNSA. This CDR3 has 18 residues. V was pared by 5 bases and J by 4 bases, with 21 bases between. The CDR3 protein is CASSPRRDPLEGANVLTF. CDR3 bases: TGTGCCAGCAGCCCCCGCCGGGACCCCCTCGAGGGGGCCAACGTCCTGACTTTC.

This clonotype was recorded many times. V is TRBV6-2 or TRBV6-3 and J is TRBJ1-5; D is unclear. The CDR3 extends over 12 amino acids. Trimming took off 3 bases at V and 9 bases at J, with 9 bases between the two ends. Germline loops: CDR1 MNHEY, CDR2 SVGEGT. CDR3 in amino acids: CASSYFMGPQHF. The CDR3 coding sequence is TGTGCCAGCAGTTATTTCATGGGGCCCCAGCATTTT.